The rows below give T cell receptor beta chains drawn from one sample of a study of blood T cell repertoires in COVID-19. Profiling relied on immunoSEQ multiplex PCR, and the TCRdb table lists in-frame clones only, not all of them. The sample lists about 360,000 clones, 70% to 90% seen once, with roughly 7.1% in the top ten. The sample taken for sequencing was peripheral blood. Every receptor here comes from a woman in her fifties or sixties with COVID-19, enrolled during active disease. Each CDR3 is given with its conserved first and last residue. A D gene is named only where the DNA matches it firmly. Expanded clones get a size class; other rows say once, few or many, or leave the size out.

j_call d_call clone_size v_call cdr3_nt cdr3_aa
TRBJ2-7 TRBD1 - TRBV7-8 TGTGCCAGCAGCTTCTTACAGGGGGCGATCTACGAGCAGTACTTC CASSFLQGAIYEQYF
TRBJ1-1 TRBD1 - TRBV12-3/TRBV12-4 TGTGCCAGCAGGGGACAGGTAGTATCTGAAGCTTTCTTT CASRGQVVSEAFF
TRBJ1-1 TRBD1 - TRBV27 TGTGCCAGCAACCTGGGACAGGGCCCTATGAACACTGAAGCTTTCTTT CASNLGQGPMNTEAFF
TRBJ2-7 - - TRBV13 TGTGCCAGCAGCTCCAGGGTTTCCTACGAGCAGTACTTC CASSSRVSYEQYF
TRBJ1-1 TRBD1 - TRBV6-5 TGTGCCAGCAGGGACAGGGGCATGAACACTGAAGCTTTCTTT CASRDRGMNTEAFF
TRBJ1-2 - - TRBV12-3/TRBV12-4 TGTGCCAGCAGTTCCCCGGGAAGATACGGCTACACCTTC CASSSPGRYGYTF
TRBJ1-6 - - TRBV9 TGTGCCAGCAGCGTTGGGCAGGGGTCCTCCTATAATTCACCCCTCCACTTT CASSVGQGSSYNSPLHF
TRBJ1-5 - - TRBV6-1 TGTGCCAGCAGTGAAAGGAAACAGGGTTTGTATCAGCCCCAGCATTTT CASSERKQGLYQPQHF
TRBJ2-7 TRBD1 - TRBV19 TGTGCCAGTAGTTACCCAGGGGGCGAGCAGTACTTC CASSYPGGEQYF
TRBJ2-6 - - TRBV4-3 TGCGCCAGCAGCCAAGGGGGGCACTCTGGGGCCAACGTCCTGACTTTC CASSQGGHSGANVLTF
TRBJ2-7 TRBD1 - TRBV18 TGTGCCAGCTCACCACGGATCCCGGGACAGGGCCACTACGAGCAGTACTTC CASSPRIPGQGHYEQYF
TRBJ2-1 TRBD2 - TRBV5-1 TGCGCCAGCAGCCTTCTGAGTAGCGGGGGGCTAAATGAGCAGTTCTTC CASSLLSSGGLNEQFF
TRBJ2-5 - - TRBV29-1 TGCAGCGTTGAAGGGTCCGCGGAGCAAGAGACCCAGTACTTC CSVEGSAEQETQYF
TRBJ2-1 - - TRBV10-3 TGTGCCATCAGTGAGTCCCGTAGTACAGACAATGAGCAGTTCTTC CAISESRSTDNEQFF
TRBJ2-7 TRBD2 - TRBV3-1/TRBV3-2 TGTGCCAGCAGCCAACACCCGGGACTAGCGGGGTCGGAGCAGTACTTC CASSQHPGLAGSEQYF
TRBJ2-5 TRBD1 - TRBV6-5 TGTGCCAGCAGTTCCGACAGGGGGGGTAGCCAGTACTTC CASSSDRGGSQYF
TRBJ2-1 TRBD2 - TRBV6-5 TGTGCCAGCACCCCCAGCGGGGGGAAGTATAATGAGCAGTTCTTC CASTPSGGKYNEQFF
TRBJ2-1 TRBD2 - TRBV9 TGTGCCAGCAGCGTTGTCGGGGGGGCCAATGAGCAGTTCTTC CASSVVGGANEQFF
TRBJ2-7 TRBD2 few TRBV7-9 TGTGCCAGCAGCTTTAGCGGGGGCATTTCCTACGAGCAGTACTTC CASSFSGGISYEQYF
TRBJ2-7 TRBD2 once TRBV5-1 TGCGCCAGCAGCTTGGTGAGTCTGCGGGGGGCCCCCCTACGATACTACGAGCAGTACTTC CASSLVSLRGAPLRYYEQYF
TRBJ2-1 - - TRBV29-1 TGCAGCGCAGACTCAAGGGGGAGCTCCTACAATGAGCAGTTCTTC CSADSRGSSYNEQFF
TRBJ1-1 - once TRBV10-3 TGTGCCATCAGGGATGGGGAGGAGGGAGGCACTGAAGCTTTCTTT CAIRDGEEGGTEAFF
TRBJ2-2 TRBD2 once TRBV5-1 TGCGCCAGCAAACAAGTAGCGGGGAGGTTTGGCACCGGGGAGCTGTTTTTT CASKQVAGRFGTGELFF
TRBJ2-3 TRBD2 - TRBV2 TGTGCCAGCAGTATAGCGGGTGTCACAGATACGCAGTATTTT CASSIAGVTDTQYF
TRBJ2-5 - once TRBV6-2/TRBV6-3 TGTGCCAGCAGCCCTCCAGGAGAGGGCGGGGTCAAGACCCAGTACTTC CASSPPGEGGVKTQYF
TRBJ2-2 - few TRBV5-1 TGCGCCAGCAGCTCCGAGGATCCCGGGGAGCTGTTTTTT CASSSEDPGELFF
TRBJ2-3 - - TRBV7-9 TGTGCCAGCAGCTGGGCCCCAGGTACTAGCACAGATACGCAGTATTTT CASSWAPGTSTDTQYF
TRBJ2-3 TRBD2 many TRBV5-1 TGCGCCAGCAGCTTAGCGGGGGGATTCGCAGATACGCAGTATTTT CASSLAGGFADTQYF
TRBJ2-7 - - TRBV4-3 TGCGCCAGCAGCCAAGATGGGGGGTCCTACGAGCAGTACTTC CASSQDGGSYEQYF
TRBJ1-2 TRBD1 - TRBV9 TGTGCCAGCAGCTCTCACGGGACAGGGGGCTATGGCTACACCTTC CASSSHGTGGYGYTF
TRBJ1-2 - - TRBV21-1 TGTGCCAGCTCCGTCCTTGGCTACACCTTC CASSVLGYTF
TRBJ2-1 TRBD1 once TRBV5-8 TGTGCCAGCATGCGAACCGGGACAGGGTCCGATGAGCAGTTCTTC CASMRTGTGSDEQFF
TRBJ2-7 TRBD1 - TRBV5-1 TGCGCCAGCAGCCGCGGGACAGGGGAGTACGAGCAGTACTTC CASSRGTGEYEQYF
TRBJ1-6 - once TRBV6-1 TGTGCCAGCAGTGAAAGGAGCTGGACAGATAATTCACCCCTCCACTTT CASSERSWTDNSPLHF
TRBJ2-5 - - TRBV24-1 TGTGCCACCAGTGACTCGAGAGGACGACAGCGGCGGGGGACCCAGTACTTC CATSDSRGRQRRGTQYF
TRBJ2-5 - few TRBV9 TGTGCCAGCAGCAGAGCGGCCCAAGAGACCCAGTACTTC CASSRAAQETQYF
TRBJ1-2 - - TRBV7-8 TGTGCCAGCAGCTCCTACCCGACAGGTGGCTACACCTTC CASSSYPTGGYTF
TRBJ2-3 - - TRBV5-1 TGCGCCAGCAGCTTGGGTGGTGGACAGTCTAGCACAGATACGCAGTATTTT CASSLGGGQSSTDTQYF
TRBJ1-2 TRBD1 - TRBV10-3 TGTGCCATCAGTCCCGGACAGGCAATCTATGGCTACACCTTC CAISPGQAIYGYTF